This T cell receptor (beta chain) was sequenced in a study of blood T cell repertoires in COVID-19. Overall study context: The United States, Italy and Spain supplied acute and convalescent COVID-19 samples. PBMCs, B-cell-depleted T cells, or T cells provided the cDNA or gDNA that made up the material.

This clone occurred once. The CDR3 contains 14 residues. Germline V lookup: CDR1 SNHLY, CDR2 FYNNEI. Trimming removed 7 bases from V and 3 bases from J, with 13 bases in between. Methods used by the authors: For nucleated cells, counts were estimated from reference gene primer amplification. Measured with immunoSEQ multiplex PCR; TCRdb has only the in-frame clones, and not every one. The V and J calls and the clone size are those of that table, but D and trimming were determined from the DNA. The table shows 250,000 to 300,000 clones, with roughly 87% occurring only once. V usage is TRBV2 and J usage is TRBJ2-1, with D perhaps TRBD2 (6 bases). The receptor comes from a woman aged 45-65 years who had recovered from COVID-19. Sequencing was performed on peripheral blood. The CDR3 loop reads CASIAAGFYNEQFF. CDR3 coding DNA: TGTGCCAGCATTGCGGCGGGATTCTACAATGAGCAGTTCTTC.